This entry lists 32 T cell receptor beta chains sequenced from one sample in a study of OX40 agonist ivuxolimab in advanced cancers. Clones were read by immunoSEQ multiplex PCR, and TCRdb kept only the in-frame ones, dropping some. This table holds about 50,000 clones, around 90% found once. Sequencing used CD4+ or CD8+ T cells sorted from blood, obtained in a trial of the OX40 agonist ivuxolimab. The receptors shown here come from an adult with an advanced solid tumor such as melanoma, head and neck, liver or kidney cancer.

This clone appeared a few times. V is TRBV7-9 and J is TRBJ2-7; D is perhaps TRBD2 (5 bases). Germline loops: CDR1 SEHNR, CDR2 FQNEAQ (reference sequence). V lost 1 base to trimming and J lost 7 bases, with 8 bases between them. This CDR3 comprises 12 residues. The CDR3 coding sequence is TGTGCCAGCAGCTTAGGCCCGGGAGAGCAGTACGTC. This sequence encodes CASSLGPGEQYV.

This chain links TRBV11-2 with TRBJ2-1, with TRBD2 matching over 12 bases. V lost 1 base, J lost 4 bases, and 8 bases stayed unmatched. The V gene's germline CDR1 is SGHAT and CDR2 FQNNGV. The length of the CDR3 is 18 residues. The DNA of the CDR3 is TGTGCCAGCAGCTTAGCTGGCCTAGCGGGGGGGATGTACAATGAGCAGTTCTTC. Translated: CASSLAGLAGGMYNEQFF.

The CDR3 DNA reads as TGTGCCAGCAGCTTGGTCCGGGTCTTCTTAGGTGGGGCCAACGTCCTGACTTTC. It encodes CASSLVRVFLGGANVLTF. The J gene is TRBJ2-6, the V gene TRBV5-6; D is ambiguous. CDR3 size: 18 residues. Germline V gene data show CDR1 as SGHDT and CDR2 as YYEEEE. Trimming shortened V by 0 bases and J by 3 bases, and 16 bases separated the two germline ends.

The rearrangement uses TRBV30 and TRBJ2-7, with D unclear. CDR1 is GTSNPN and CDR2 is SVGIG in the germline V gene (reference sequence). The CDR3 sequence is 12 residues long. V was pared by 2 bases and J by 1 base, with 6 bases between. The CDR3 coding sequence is TGTGCCTGGAGTAGAGGATCCTACGAGCAGTACTTC. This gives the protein CAWSRGSYEQYF.

The CDR3 protein is CASSSGTGGYEQYF. CDR3 sequence (DNA): TGTGCCAGCAGTTCCGGGACAGGGGGCTACGAGCAGTACTTC. The rearrangement links TRBV27 to TRBJ2-7, with 11 bases that match TRBD1. This CDR3 comprises 14 residues. In germline, CDR1 is MNHEY, CDR2 SMNVEV (reference sequence). Germline trimming cut 4 bases from V and 3 bases from J; bases unmatched to any gene: 2.

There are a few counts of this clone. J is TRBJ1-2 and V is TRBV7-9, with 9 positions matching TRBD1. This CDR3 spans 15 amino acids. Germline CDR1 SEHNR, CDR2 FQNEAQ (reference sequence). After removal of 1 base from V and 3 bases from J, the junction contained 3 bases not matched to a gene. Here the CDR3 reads CASSLVRDRDYGYTF. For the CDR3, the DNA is TGTGCCAGCAGCTTAGTCCGGGACAGGGACTATGGCTACACCTTC.

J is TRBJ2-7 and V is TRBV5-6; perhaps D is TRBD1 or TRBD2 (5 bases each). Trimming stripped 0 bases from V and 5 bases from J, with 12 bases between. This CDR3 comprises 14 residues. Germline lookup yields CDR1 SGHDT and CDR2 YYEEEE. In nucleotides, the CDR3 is TGTGCCAGCAGCTTGGCGGCAGGGACCCACGAGCAGTACTTC. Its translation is CASSLAAGTHEQYF.

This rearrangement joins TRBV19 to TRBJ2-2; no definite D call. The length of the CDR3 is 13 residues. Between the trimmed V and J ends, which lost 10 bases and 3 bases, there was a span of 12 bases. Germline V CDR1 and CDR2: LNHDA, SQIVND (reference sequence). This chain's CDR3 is CATLRPDTGELFF. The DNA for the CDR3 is TGTGCCACACTGCGACCAGACACCGGGGAGCTGTTTTTT.

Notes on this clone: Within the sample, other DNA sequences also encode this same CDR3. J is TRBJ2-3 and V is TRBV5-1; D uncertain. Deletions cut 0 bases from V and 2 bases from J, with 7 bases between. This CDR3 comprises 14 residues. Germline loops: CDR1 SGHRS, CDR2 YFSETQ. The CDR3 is CASSLGQLTDTQYF. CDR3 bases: TGCGCCAGCAGCTTGGGGCAGCTCACAGATACGCAGTATTTT.

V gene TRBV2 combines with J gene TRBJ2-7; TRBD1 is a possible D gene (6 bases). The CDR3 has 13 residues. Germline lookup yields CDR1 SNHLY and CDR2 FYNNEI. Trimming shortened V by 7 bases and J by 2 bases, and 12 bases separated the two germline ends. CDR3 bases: TGTGCCAGCATGGGGACATTGACCTACGAGCAGTACTTC. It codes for CASMGTLTYEQYF.

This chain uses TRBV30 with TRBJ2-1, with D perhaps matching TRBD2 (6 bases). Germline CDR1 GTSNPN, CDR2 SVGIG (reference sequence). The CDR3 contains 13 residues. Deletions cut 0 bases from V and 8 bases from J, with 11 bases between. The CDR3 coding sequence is TGTGCCTGGAGTGTACCGGGGGAGGATGAGCAGTTCTTC. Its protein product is CAWSVPGEDEQFF.

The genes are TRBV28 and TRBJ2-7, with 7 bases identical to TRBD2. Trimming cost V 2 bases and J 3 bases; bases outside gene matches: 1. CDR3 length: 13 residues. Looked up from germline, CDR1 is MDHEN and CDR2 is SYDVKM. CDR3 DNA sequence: TGTGCCAGCAGTTTAGCTAGCGGCTACGAGCAGTACGTC. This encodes CASSLASGYEQYV.

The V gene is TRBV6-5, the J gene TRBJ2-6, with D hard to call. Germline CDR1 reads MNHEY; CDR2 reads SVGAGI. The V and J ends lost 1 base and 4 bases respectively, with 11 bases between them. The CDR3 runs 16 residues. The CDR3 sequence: CASSYLTALGANVLTF. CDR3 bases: TGTGCCAGCAGTTACTTGACGGCGTTAGGGGCCAACGTCCTGACTTTC.

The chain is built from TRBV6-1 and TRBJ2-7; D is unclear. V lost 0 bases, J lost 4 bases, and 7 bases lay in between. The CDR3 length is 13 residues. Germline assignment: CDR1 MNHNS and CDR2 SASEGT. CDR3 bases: TGTGCCAGCAGTGAAGCAATCCGATACGAGCAGTACGTC. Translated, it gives CASSEAIRYEQYV.

CDR3 region: CSGGVNTEAFF. CDR3 in DNA: TGCAGCGGTGGGGTGAACACTGAAGCTTTCTTT. The chain carries TRBV29-1 and TRBJ1-1; D ambiguous. The germline V and J ends were trimmed by 7 bases and 0 bases, with 6 bases remaining between them. This CDR3 is 11 amino acids long. Germline loops: CDR1 SQVTM, CDR2 ANQGSEA.

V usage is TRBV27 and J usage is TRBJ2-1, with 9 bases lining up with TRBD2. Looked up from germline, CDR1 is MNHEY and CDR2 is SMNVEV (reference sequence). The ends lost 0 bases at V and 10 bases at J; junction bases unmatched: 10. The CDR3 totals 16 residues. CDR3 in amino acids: CASSLSGGRAINEQFF. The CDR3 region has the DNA TGTGCCAGCAGTTTATCGGGCGGGAGGGCAATCAACGAGCAGTTCTTC.

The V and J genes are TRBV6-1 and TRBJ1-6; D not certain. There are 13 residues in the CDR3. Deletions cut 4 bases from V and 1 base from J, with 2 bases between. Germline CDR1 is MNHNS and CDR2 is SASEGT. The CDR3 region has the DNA TGTGCCAGCAGTGCTTCCTATAATTCACCCCTCCACTTT. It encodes CASSASYNSPLHF.

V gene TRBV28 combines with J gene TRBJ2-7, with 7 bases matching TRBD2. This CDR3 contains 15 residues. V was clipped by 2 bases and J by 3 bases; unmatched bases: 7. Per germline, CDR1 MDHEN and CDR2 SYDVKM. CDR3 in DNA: TGTGCCAGCAGTTTAACTGGCGGGAGTATCTACGAGCAGTACTTC. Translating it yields CASSLTGGSIYEQYF.

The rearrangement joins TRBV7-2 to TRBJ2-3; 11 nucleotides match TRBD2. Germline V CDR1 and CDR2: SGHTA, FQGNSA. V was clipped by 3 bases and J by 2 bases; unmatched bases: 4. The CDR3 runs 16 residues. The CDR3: CASSFRLAGPTDTQYF. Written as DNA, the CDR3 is TGTGCCAGCAGCTTCCGACTAGCGGGGCCCACAGATACGCAGTATTTT.

CDR3 residues: CASSLYPTGTADDGYTF. Written as DNA, the CDR3 is TGCGCCAGCAGCCTCTACCCAACAGGGACCGCCGATGATGGCTACACCTTC. J is TRBJ1-2 and V is TRBV5-1; tentative D call: TRBD1 (6 bases). V was trimmed by 4 bases and J by 6 bases, leaving 25 bases between them. Germline values: CDR1 SGHRS, CDR2 YFSETQ. CDR3 size: 17 residues.

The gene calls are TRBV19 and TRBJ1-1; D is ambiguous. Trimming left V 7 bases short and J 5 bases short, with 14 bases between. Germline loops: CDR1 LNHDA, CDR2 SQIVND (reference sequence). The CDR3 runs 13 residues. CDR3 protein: CASTLTEGTEAFF. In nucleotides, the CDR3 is TGTGCCAGTACCCTGACCGAAGGGACTGAAGCTTTCTTT.

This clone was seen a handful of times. This CDR3 reads CASSHSGSTDTQYF. The DNA for the CDR3 is TGCGCCAGCAGCCACTCCGGCAGCACAGATACGCAGTATTTT. V gene TRBV4-3 combines with J gene TRBJ2-3; D is unresolved. This CDR3 is built from 14 residues. The germline V and J ends were trimmed by 3 bases and 0 bases, with 7 bases remaining between them. Germline lookup yields CDR1 LGHNA and CDR2 YSLEER.

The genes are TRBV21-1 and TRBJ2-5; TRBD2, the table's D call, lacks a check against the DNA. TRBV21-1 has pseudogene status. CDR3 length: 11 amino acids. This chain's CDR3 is CASLDGRDGYF. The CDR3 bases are TGTGCCAGCTTGGACGGGAGGGATGGTTACTTC.

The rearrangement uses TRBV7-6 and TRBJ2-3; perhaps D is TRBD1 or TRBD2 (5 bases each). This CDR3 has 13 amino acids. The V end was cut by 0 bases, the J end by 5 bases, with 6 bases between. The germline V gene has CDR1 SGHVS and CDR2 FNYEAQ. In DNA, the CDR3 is TGTGCCAGCAGCTTAGCGGGGGAAGATACGCAGTATTTT. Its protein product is CASSLAGEDTQYF.

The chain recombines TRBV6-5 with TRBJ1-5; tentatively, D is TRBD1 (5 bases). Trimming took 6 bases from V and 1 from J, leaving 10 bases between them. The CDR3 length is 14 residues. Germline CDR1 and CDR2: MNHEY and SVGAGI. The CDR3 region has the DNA TGTGCCAGCAGACACCGGGACAGCAATCAGCCCCAGCATTTT. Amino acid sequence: CASRHRDSNQPQHF.

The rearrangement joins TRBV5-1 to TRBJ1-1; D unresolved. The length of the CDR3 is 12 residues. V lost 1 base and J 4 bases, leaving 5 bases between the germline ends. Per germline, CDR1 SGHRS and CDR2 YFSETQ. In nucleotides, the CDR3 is TGCGCCAGCAGCTTGTTGGGCACTGAAGCTTTCTTT. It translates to CASSLLGTEAFF.

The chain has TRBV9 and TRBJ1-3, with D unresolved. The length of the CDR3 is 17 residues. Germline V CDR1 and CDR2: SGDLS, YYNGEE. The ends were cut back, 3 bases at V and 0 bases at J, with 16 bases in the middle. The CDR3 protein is CASSAPPWELSGNTIYF. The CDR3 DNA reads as TGTGCCAGCAGCGCCCCCCCCTGGGAACTCTCTGGAAACACCATATATTTT. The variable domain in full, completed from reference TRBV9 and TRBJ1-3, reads DSGVTQTPKHLITATGQRVTLRCSPRSGDLSVYWYQQSLDQGLQFLIQYYNGEERAKGNILERFSAQQFPDLHSELNLSSLELGDSALYFCASSAPPWELSGNTIYFGEGSWLTVV.

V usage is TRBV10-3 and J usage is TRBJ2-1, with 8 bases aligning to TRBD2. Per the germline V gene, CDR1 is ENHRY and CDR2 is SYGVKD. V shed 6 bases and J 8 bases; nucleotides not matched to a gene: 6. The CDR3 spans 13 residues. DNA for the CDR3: TGTGCCATCAGGGTAAGCGGGAGCTATGAGCAGTTCTTC. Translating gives CAIRVSGSYEQFF.

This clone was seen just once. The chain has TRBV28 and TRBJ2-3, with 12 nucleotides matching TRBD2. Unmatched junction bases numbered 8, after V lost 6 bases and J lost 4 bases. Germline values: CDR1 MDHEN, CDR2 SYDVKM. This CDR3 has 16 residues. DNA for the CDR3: TGTGCCAGCAGCTATGGACTAGCGGGATTGGCAGATACGCAGTATTTT. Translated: CASSYGLAGLADTQYF. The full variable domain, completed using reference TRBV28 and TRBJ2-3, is DVKVTQSSRYLVKRTGEKVFLECVQDMDHENMFWYRQDPGLGLRLIYFSYDVKMKEKGDIPEGYSVSREKKERFSLILESASTNQTSMYLCASSYGLAGLADTQYFGPGTRLTVL.

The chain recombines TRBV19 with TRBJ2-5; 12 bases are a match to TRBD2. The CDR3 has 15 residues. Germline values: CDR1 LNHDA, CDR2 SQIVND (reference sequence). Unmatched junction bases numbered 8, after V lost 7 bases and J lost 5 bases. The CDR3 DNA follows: TGTGCCAGTATGGGTCTAGCGGGGGGGCGTGAGACCCAGTACTTC. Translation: CASMGLAGGRETQYF.

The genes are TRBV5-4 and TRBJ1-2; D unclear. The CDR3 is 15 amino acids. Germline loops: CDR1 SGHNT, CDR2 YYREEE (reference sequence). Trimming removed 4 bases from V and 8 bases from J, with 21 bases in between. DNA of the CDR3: TGTGCCAGCAGCCCTCTCCTACCGACGGATTCGGGCTACACCTTC. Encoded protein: CASSPLLPTDSGYTF.

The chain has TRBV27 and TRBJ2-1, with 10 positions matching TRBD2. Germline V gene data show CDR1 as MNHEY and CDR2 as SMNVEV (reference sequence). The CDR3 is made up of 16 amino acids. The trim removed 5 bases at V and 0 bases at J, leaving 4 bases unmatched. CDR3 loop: CASSLIAGGSYNEQFF. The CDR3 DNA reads TGTGCCAGCAGTCTCATAGCGGGGGGCTCCTACAATGAGCAGTTCTTC.